This T cell receptor (beta chain) comes out of a study of blood T cell repertoires in COVID-19. At the level of the study: Donors in the United States, Italy and Spain gave samples during acute or convalescent COVID-19.

Measured with immunoSEQ multiplex PCR; TCRdb has only the in-frame clones, and not every one. Here the sample spans over 250,000 clones, 80% to 90% being singletons. Trimming took off 0 bases at V and 7 bases at J, with 17 bases between the two ends. The CDR3 has 17 amino acids. Germline V CDR1 and CDR2: SGDLS, YYNGEE. The chain links TRBV9 to TRBJ1-6; possible D gene TRBD1, 6 bases. The source of this sequence is a woman aged 70-85 years with acute or convalescent COVID-19. Sample: peripheral blood. CDR3 region: CASSVGPSVGGNSPLHF. CDR3 in DNA: TGTGCCAGCAGCGTAGGTCCCTCAGTAGGGGGAAATTCACCCCTCCACTTT.